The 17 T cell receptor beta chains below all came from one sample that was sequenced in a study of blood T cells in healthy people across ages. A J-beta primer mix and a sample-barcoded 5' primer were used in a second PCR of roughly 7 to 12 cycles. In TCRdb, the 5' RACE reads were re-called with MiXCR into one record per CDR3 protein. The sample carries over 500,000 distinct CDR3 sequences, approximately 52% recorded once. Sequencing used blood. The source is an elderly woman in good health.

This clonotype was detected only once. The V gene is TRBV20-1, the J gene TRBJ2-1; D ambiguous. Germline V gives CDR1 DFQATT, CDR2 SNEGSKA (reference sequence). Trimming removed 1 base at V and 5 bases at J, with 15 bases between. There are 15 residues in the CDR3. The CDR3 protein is CSARVSRTSNNEQFF. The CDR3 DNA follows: TGCAGTGCTAGAGTGTCTAGGACCTCGAACAATGAGCAGTTCTTC.

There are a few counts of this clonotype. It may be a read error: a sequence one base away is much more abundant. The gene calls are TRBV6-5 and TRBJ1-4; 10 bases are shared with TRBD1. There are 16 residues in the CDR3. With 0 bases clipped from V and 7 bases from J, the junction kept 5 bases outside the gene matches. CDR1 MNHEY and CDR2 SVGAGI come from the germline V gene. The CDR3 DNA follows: TGTGCCAGCAGTTACTCGACCGGGACAGGGGTTGAAAAACTGTTTTTT. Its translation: CASSYSTGTGVEKLFF.

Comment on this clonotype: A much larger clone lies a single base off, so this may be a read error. DNA for the CDR3: TGTGCCAGCAGTTGTCACAGGGATGGCGAGCAGTACTTC. This codes for CASSCHRDGEQYF. The chain is built from TRBV6-5 and TRBJ2-7, with D perhaps matching TRBD1 (6 bases). CDR1 is MNHEY, CDR2 SVGAGI, per germline. Between the trimmed V and J ends, which lost 4 bases and 6 bases, there was a span of 13 bases. CDR3 length: 13 amino acids.

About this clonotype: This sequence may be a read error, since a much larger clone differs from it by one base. The CDR3: CANSPDRSGSLAKNIQYF. CDR3 in DNA: TGTGCCAACAGTCCGGACCGGAGCGGGAGCCTAGCCAAAAACATTCAGTACTTC. This chain connects TRBV12-3 or TRBV12-4 to TRBJ2-4; 8 bases match TRBD2. The CDR3 sequence is 18 residues long.

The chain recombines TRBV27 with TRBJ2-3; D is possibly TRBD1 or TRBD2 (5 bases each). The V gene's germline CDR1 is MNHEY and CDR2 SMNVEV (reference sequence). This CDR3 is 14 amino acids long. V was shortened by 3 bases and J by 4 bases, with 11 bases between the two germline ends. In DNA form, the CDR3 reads TGTGCCAGCAGTTTGGGGACCCGGCCAGATACGCAGTATTTT. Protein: CASSLGTRPDTQYF.

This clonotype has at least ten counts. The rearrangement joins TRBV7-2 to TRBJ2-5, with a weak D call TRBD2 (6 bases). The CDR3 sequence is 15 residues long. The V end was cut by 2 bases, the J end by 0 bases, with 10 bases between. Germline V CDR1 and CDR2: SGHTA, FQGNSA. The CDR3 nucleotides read TGTGCCAGCAGCTTATTAGGCGGGGACCAAGAGACCCAGTACTTC. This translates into CASSLLGGDQETQYF.

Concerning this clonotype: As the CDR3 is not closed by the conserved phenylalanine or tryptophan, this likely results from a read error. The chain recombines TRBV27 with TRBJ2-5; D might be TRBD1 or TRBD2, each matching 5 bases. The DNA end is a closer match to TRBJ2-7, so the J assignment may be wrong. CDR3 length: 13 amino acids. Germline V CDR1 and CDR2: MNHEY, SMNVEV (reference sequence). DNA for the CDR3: TGTGCCAGCGGGACGGGGCGTGCCTACGAGCAGTACCTC. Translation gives CASGTGRAYEQYL.

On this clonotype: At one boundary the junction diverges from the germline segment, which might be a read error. CDR3 sequence reads: CAIRDYRADGYIF. The CDR3 DNA reads as TGTGCCATCAGAGACTACAGGGCAGACGGCTACATCTTC. The chain combines TRBV10-3 with TRBJ1-2; TRBD1 is a possible D gene (6 bases). From germline, CDR1 is ENHRY and CDR2 SYGVKD. This CDR3 has 13 residues.

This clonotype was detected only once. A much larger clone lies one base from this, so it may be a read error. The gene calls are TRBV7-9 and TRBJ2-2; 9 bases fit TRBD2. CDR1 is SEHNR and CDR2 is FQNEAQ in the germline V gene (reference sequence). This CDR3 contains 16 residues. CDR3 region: CSSSRPTSGNTGELFF. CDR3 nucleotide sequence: TGTTCCAGCAGTCGACCGACTAGCGGTAACACCGGGGAGCTGTTTTTT.

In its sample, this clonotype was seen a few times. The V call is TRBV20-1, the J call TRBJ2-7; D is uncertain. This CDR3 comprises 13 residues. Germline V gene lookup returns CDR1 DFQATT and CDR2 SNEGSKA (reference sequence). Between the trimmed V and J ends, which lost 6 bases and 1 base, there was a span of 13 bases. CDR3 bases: TGCAGTGCCACCATGAGGTGGTCCTACGAGCAGTACTTC. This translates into CSATMRWSYEQYF.

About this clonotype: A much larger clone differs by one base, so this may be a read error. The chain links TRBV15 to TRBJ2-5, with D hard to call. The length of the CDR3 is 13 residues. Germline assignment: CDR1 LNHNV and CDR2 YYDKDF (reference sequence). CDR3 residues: CATSGDLRETQYF. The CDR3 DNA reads TGTGCCACCAGCGGAGACCTTCGCGAGACCCAGTACTTC.

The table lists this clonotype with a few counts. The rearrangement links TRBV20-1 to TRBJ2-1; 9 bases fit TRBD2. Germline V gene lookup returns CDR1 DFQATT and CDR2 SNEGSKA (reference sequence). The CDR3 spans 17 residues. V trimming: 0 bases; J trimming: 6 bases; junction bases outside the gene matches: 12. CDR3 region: CSAREEKGGLALNEQFF. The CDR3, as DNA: TGCAGTGCTAGAGAGGAAAAGGGAGGACTAGCGCTCAATGAGCAGTTCTTC.

CDR3 DNA sequence: TGTGCCTGCGCCGGGACAGTCTCCTACGAGCAGTACTTC. This gives the protein CACAGTVSYEQYF. The chain has TRBV6-2 or TRBV6-3 and TRBJ2-7; 7 bases agree with TRBD1. The germline V gene encodes CDR1 MNHEY and CDR2 SVGEGT. V lost 11 bases to trimming and J lost 0 bases; unmatched junction nucleotides: 7. This CDR3 contains 13 residues.

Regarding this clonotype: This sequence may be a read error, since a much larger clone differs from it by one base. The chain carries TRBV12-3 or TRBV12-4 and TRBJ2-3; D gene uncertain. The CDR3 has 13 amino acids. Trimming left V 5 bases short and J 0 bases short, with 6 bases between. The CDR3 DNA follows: TGTGCCAGCAGTAGAAACAGCACAGATACGCAGTATTTT. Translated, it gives CASSRNSTDTQYF.

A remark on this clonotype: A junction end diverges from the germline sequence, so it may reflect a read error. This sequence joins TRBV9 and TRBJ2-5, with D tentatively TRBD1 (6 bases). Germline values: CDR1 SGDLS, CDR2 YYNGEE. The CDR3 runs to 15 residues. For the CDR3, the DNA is TGTGCCAGCAGCCCCCCGAGGGGGACACAAGAGACCCTGTACTTC. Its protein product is CASSPPRGTQETLYF. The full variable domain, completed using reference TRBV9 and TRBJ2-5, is DSGVTQTPKHLITATGQRVTLRCSPRSGDLSVYWYQQSLDQGLQFLIQYYNGEERAKGNILERFSAQQFPDLHSELNLSSLELGDSALYFCASSPPRGTQETLYFGPGTRLLVL.

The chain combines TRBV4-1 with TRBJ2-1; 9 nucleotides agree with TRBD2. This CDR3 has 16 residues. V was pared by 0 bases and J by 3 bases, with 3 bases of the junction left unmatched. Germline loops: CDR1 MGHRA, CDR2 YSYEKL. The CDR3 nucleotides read TGCGCCAGCAGCCAAGACTTGACTAGCGGCTACAATGAGCAGTTCTTC. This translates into CASSQDLTSGYNEQFF.

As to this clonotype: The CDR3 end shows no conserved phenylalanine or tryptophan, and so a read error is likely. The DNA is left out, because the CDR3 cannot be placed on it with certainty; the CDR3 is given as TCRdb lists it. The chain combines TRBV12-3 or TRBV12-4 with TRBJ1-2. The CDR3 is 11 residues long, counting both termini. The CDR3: CASSFYTNYGY.